This record concerns one T cell receptor (beta chain) sequence. Its target is unknown. This sample was taken from a study of cytomegalovirus exposure and HLA in healthy donors. About the research overall: Early on, a data release was issued that held approximately 78 million unique TCRs from HLA-typed donors.

The PCR employed 60 Vbeta primers together with 13 Jbeta primers. Here immunoSEQ multiplex PCR was the method, and the copy in TCRdb shows in-frame clones only, minus some. The sample lists 110,000 or so clones, approximately 80% occurring once. The study's findings and limits: Researchers counted around 170 TCR beta chains as cytomegalovirus-associated. Information on immune exposure was restricted to one variable (CMV serostatus). In a later analysis, 16,951 TCR beta sequences were associated with HLA alleles at 0.05 false discovery rate.

This CDR3 region has 16 residues. V lost 5 bases and J lost 0, with 16 bases in between. Per the germline V gene, CDR1 is LNHDA and CDR2 is SQIVND (reference sequence). The clonotype was recovered from a woman aged 25-40 years in good health and CMV-seropositive. The material sequenced was PBMCs. This rearrangement joins TRBV19 to TRBJ1-2; a weak D match, TRBD1 (6 bases). CDR3 region: CASSVSRTVSNYGYTF. The CDR3 DNA is TGTGCCAGTAGTGTCTCCCGGACAGTTTCTAACTATGGCTACACCTTC.